These 23 T cell receptor beta chains originate from one sample sequenced in a study of T cells in Graves' hyperthyroidism and ophthalmopathy. RNA transcripts yielded amplified TCR beta CDR3 regions. Researchers ran a first-round RT-PCR on the TCR CDR3 using the HTBI primer set. Using its own MiXCR run on the multiplex PCR reads, TCRdb lists one record per CDR3 protein. The table has 650,000 to 800,000 distinct CDR3 sequences, 45% seen once. Material: peripheral blood or thyroid tissue (not recorded which). Every receptor here comes from an adult man with Graves' disease, either hyperthyroidism or ophthalmopathy (not recorded which).

This clonotype appeared a few times. The rearrangement links TRBV7-2 to TRBJ2-5; D gene ambiguous. The germline V gene encodes CDR1 SGHTA and CDR2 FQGNSA. This CDR3 region has 14 residues. Trimming removed 5 bases from V and 0 bases from J, with 10 bases in between. CDR3 loop: CASSNGRYQETQYF. The CDR3 DNA reads as TGTGCCAGCAGCAACGGACGGTACCAAGAGACCCAGTACTTC.

On this clonotype itself: Lacking the conserved final phenylalanine or tryptophan, this CDR3 likely reflects a read error. The J gene is TRBJ1-2, the V gene TRBV25-1; tentative D call: TRBD1 (6 bases). V was trimmed by 6 bases and J by 1 base, leaving 18 bases between them. Per germline, CDR1 MGHDK and CDR2 SYGVNS. The CDR3 is made up of 16 amino acids. This CDR3 is CASSRSSGHLNYGYTL. CDR3 sequence (DNA): TGTGCCAGCAGCCGTTCCTCGGGACACCTTAACTATGGCTACACCTTG.

In this sample, this clonotype turned up many times. The gene calls are TRBV24-1 and TRBJ1-1; D is undetermined. Germline V lookup: CDR1 KGHDR, CDR2 SFDVKD. V dropped 2 bases and J dropped 4 bases, with 7 bases sitting between them. This CDR3 spans 13 amino acids. CDR3 region: CATSDYVGTEAFF. CDR3 bases: TGTGCCACCAGTGATTACGTCGGCACTGAAGCTTTCTTT.

V and J are TRBV20-1 and TRBJ1-4, with D possibly being TRBD1 (5 bases). The CDR3 contains 15 residues. V was shortened by 5 bases and J by 7 bases, with 20 bases between the two germline ends. The germline gives CDR1 DFQATT, CDR2 SNEGSKA (reference sequence). CDR3 coding DNA: TGCAGTGCTGAGCAGGGTATAGAGTTTAGTGAAAAACTGTTTTTT. Protein sequence: CSAEQGIEFSEKLFF.

This rearrangement joins TRBV29-1 to TRBJ1-1; the D gene is possibly TRBD1 (6 bases). The length of the CDR3 is 12 residues. The ends were cut back, 8 bases at V and 8 bases at J, with 18 bases in the middle. Germline V CDR1 and CDR2: SQVTM, ANQGSEA. The CDR3 spells CSSTGSGVEAFF. CDR3 bases: TGCAGCAGCACAGGGTCCGGGGTCGAAGCTTTCTTT.

This sequence joins TRBV7-9 and TRBJ1-1; D call uncertain. Germline CDR1 and CDR2: SEHNR and FQNEAQ (reference sequence). The CDR3 is 12 amino acids. Trimming cost V 5 bases and J 9 bases, with 13 bases left between them. The CDR3 sequence: CASSPSNGQAFF. CDR3 nucleotides: TGTGCCAGCAGCCCCTCTAACGGTCAAGCTTTCTTT.

About this clonotype: Relative to the germline gene, one junction end is altered; a read error may explain this. The gene calls are TRBV20-1 and TRBJ2-2, with 9 bases fitting TRBD2. The CDR3 consists of 15 residues. CDR1 and CDR2 from the germline V gene are DFQATT and SNEGSKA (reference sequence). This CDR3 reads CSASSSGSIPGEMFF. Written as DNA, the CDR3 is TGCAGTGCTAGTAGTAGCGGGAGTATTCCCGGGGAGATGTTTTTT.

V and J are TRBV7-3 and TRBJ1-1; 11 bases fit TRBD1. The CDR3 has 12 residues. CDR1 and CDR2 from the germline V gene are SGHTA and FQGTGA. V was pared by 5 bases and J by 11 bases, with 4 bases of the junction left unmatched. CDR3 sequence reads: CASSRTGGDAFF. The CDR3 DNA reads TGTGCCAGCAGCCGGACAGGGGGCGATGCTTTCTTT.

Ten or more counts support this clonotype. This chain connects TRBV2 to TRBJ2-5; D is undetermined. The V gene's germline CDR1 is SNHLY and CDR2 FYNNEI. The CDR3 spans 13 residues. Trimming removed 7 bases from V and 5 bases from J, with 14 bases in between. CDR3 sequence: CASKGGPGETQYF. The CDR3 DNA reads as TGTGCCAGCAAAGGCGGTCCCGGGGAGACCCAGTACTTC.

This clonotype was detected ten times or more. The rearrangement joins TRBV9 to TRBJ1-5; D is unclear. The germline V gene encodes CDR1 SGDLS and CDR2 YYNGEE. Deletions cut 0 bases from V and 9 bases from J, with 16 bases between. This CDR3 contains 15 residues. The CDR3 region is CASSVDPTVGRPQHF. The CDR3 DNA follows: TGTGCCAGCAGCGTAGACCCCACGGTAGGGAGGCCCCAGCATTTT.

The rearrangement joins TRBV4-2 to TRBJ2-6; TRBD2 is a possible D gene (7 bases). Germline V lookup: CDR1 LGHNA, CDR2 YNFKEQ. There are 16 residues in the CDR3. Trimming left V 4 bases short and J 5 bases short, with 15 bases between. CDR3 DNA sequence: TGTGCCAGCAGCCCGAGGGGGGGAGGATGGGCCAACGTCCTGACTTTC. Translated: CASSPRGGGWANVLTF.

Of note for this clonotype: Likely a read error: the CDR3 ends without its conserved phenylalanine or tryptophan. The limits of the CDR3 on the DNA are not certain, so only TCRdb's listed CDR3 is given. The genes are TRBV2 and TRBJ1-5; the table's D call, TRBD1, was not checked against the DNA. From germline, CDR1 is SNHLY and CDR2 FYNNEI. From its first to its last residue, the CDR3 has 9 amino acids. The CDR3 reads CASSASTGV.

The table lists this clonotype with many counts. This chain connects TRBV20-1 to TRBJ2-7; D may be TRBD1 (5 bases). V shed 6 bases and J shed 1 base, with 13 bases lying between them. In germline, CDR1 is DFQATT, CDR2 SNEGSKA (reference sequence). There are 13 residues in the CDR3. The CDR3, as DNA: TGCAGTGCCACAACCCCAGGGTCCTACGAGCAGTACTTC. This codes for CSATTPGSYEQYF.

The genes are TRBV20-1 and TRBJ1-5; 7 bases fit TRBD1. Germline-derived CDR1 and CDR2 are DFQATT and SNEGSKA (reference sequence). Unmatched junction bases numbered 8, after V lost 5 bases and J lost 4 bases. The CDR3 runs to 14 residues. In nucleotides, the CDR3 is TGCAGTGCTTCGACAGGGACTCGGAATCAGCCCCAGCATTTT. The encoded protein is CSASTGTRNQPQHF.

The chain uses TRBV2 and TRBJ1-3; 7 bases fit TRBD1. CDR3 length: 13 residues. Losses at the gene ends were 4 bases for V and 4 bases for J; bases not matched to a gene: 1. CDR1 is SNHLY, CDR2 FYNNEI, per germline. The CDR3 DNA sequence: TGTGCCAGCAGTGCGGACAGGGGAAACACCATATATTTT. It encodes CASSADRGNTIYF.

This clonotype was recorded at least ten times. This chain uses TRBV7-9 with TRBJ1-2; D gene ambiguous. CDR3 length: 13 residues. In germline, CDR1 is SEHNR, CDR2 FQNEAQ (reference sequence). Trimming stripped 5 bases from V and 3 bases from J, with 10 bases between. The CDR3 DNA reads TGTGCCAGCAGCGAAGCGAGAGACTATGGCTACACCTTC. As protein: CASSEARDYGYTF.

This clonotype was observed a few times. The rearrangement links TRBV20-1 to TRBJ1-2, with 8 bases matching TRBD1. CDR1 DFQATT and CDR2 SNEGSKA come from the germline V gene (reference sequence). Trimming at V came to 3 bases and at J to 8 bases, leaving 17 bases not matched to a gene. CDR3 length: 16 residues. The CDR3 DNA sequence: TGCAGTGCTAGCCCCTTCAACCTGGACAGGGACGGAGGCTACACCTTC. This translates into CSASPFNLDRDGGYTF.

Comment on this clonotype: Lacking the conserved final phenylalanine or tryptophan, this CDR3 likely reflects a read error. V gene TRBV5-1 combines with J gene TRBJ1-1; D is unclear. V was shortened by 0 bases and J by 4 bases, with 10 bases between the two germline ends. The germline V gene encodes CDR1 SGHRS and CDR2 YFSETQ. The CDR3 has 14 residues. This CDR3 is CASSLGAGGTEAFL. In nucleotides, the CDR3 is TGCGCCAGCAGCTTGGGAGCGGGCGGCACTGAAGCTTTCCTT.

V gene TRBV24-1 combines with J gene TRBJ1-5; no firm D call. The V gene lost 12 bases and the J gene lost 0 bases, with 8 bases spanning the gap. Germline values: CDR1 KGHDR, CDR2 SFDVKD. The CDR3 extends over 12 amino acids. CDR3 loop: CARWDSNQPQHF. In DNA, the CDR3 is TGTGCCCGATGGGATAGCAATCAGCCCCAGCATTTT.

This clonotype was counted between two and nine times. CDR3 loop: CASKSSQLLNYGYTF. The CDR3 region has the DNA TGTGCCAGCAAGTCCTCCCAGCTATTAAACTATGGCTACACCTTC. The chain is built from TRBV27 and TRBJ1-2; D ambiguous. CDR1 MNHEY and CDR2 SMNVEV come from the germline V gene (reference sequence). The CDR3 consists of 15 residues. Trimming shortened V by 7 bases and J by 2 bases, and 17 bases separated the two germline ends.

This clonotype appeared a single time. The junction does not match germline at one end; this may be a read error. In nucleotides, the CDR3 is TGTGCCATCAGTTACTCCGGGAGCAGGGGCTTCGACGAGCAGTACTTC. Translated: CAISYSGSRGFDEQYF. This rearrangement joins TRBV6-5 to TRBJ2-7; tentatively, D is TRBD1 or TRBD2 (6 bases each). This CDR3 region has 16 residues. Germline lookup yields CDR1 MNHEY and CDR2 SVGAGI.

The chain is built from TRBV29-1 and TRBJ1-4; 7 nucleotides agree with TRBD1. The CDR3 is made up of 12 amino acids. V was pared by 7 bases and J by 8 bases, with 7 bases of the junction left unmatched. CDR1 is SQVTM, CDR2 ANQGSEA, per germline. Here the CDR3 DNA reads TGCAGCGGTGGACAGGTCAGAGAAAAACTGTTTTTT. It is translated as CSGGQVREKLFF.

About this clonotype itself: Being one base from a much bigger clone, this may be a read error. The genes are TRBV2 and TRBJ1-2, with TRBD1 identical over 9 bases. The CDR3 totals 14 residues. Germline CDR1 reads SNHLY; CDR2 reads FYNNEI. The CDR3 DNA reads as TGTGCCAGCAAGGGGACAGGGTCTATCTATGGCCACACCTTC. This sequence encodes CASKGTGSIYGHTF.